These 27 T cell receptor beta chains came from one sample sequenced in a study of quantifying T cell responses using KT2 cells. At the level of the study: TCR alpha and beta constant-region primers primed reverse transcription of RNA.

A single-stranded UMI oligo with SP2 sequence was ligated to cDNA 3' ends. The first PCR ran roughly 4 cycles with an equimolar RC1.1 and RC1.2 beta primer mix. One entry per CDR3 protein results from TCRdb running MiXCR on the UMI-ligation and nested PCR reads. This table has some 43,000 distinct CDR3 sequences, about a sixth appearing once. Sequences were obtained from PBMCs spiked with cells of the T cell clone KT2. Receptors originate from a human donor.

The chain is built from TRBV20-1 and TRBJ2-7; D call uncertain. Between the trimmed V and J ends, which lost 3 bases and 5 bases, there was a span of 11 bases. The CDR3 has 12 residues. Germline V gene data show CDR1 as DFQATT and CDR2 as SNEGSKA (reference sequence). CDR3 protein: CSASRLNDEQYF. The DNA for the CDR3 is TGCAGTGCTAGCCGACTGAACGACGAGCAGTACTTC.

This chain joins TRBV27 and TRBJ2-5; 7 bases match TRBD2. Germline V gene sequence: CDR1 MNHEY, CDR2 SMNVEV (reference sequence). V shed 3 bases, J shed 4 bases, and the junction held 14 bases outside the gene matches. The CDR3 spans 17 residues. DNA for the CDR3: TGTGCCAGCAGTTTTGGTAGCGGGTCTCCAAAGGGAGAGACCCAGTACTTC. This translates into CASSFGSGSPKGETQYF.

The CDR3: CSAARTSGSMGPYNEQFF. In nucleotides, the CDR3 is TGCAGTGCGGCCCGGACTAGCGGGAGCATGGGGCCCTACAATGAGCAGTTCTTC. This chain uses TRBV20-1 with TRBJ2-1; TRBD2 agrees at 13 bases. This CDR3 comprises 18 residues. V lost 6 bases and J lost 2; bases outside the gene matches: 13. Germline lookup yields CDR1 DFQATT and CDR2 SNEGSKA (reference sequence).

This clonotype has just a few counts. The chain employs TRBV20-1 and TRBJ1-1; D unclear. V was shortened by 0 bases and J by 7 bases, with 18 bases between the two germline ends. Germline V gene lookup returns CDR1 DFQATT and CDR2 SNEGSKA (reference sequence). This CDR3 is built from 15 residues. Here the CDR3 reads CSARDASVVGSEAFF. CDR3 nucleotides: TGCAGTGCTAGAGATGCGTCAGTGGTTGGGAGTGAAGCTTTCTTT.

V is TRBV20-1 and J is TRBJ2-4, with 7 bases fitting TRBD2. The CDR3 loop spans 14 amino acids. The germline V gene has CDR1 DFQATT and CDR2 SNEGSKA (reference sequence). J lost 6 bases, V lost 6 bases, and 11 bases had no gene match. The CDR3 nucleotides are TGCAGTGCCATTGTATTGGGGGGGACAAACATTCAGTACTTC. Amino acids: CSAIVLGGTNIQYF.

DNA of the CDR3: TGTGCCAGCAGCTCCTCCGGTGGAGCGGGAGTGGGCGTGTCCTACAATGAGCAGTTCTTC. Translated, it gives CASSSSGGAGVGVSYNEQFF. V is TRBV11-3 and J is TRBJ2-1, with 8 bases matching TRBD2. Per the germline V gene, CDR1 is SGHNT and CDR2 is YENEEA. This CDR3 comprises 20 residues. Trimming cost V 4 bases and J 1 base; bases outside gene matches: 18. Filled out from reference TRBV11-3 and TRBJ2-1, the complete variable domain reads EAGVVQSPRYKIIEKKQPVAFWCNPISGHNTLYWYLQNLGQGPELLIRYENEEAVDDSQLPKDRFSAERLKGVDSTLKIQPAELGDSAVYLCASSSSGGAGVGVSYNEQFFGPGTRLTVL.

This clonotype was counted a few times. The V call is TRBV7-9, the J call TRBJ2-5, with 11 bases lining up with TRBD2. The V gene's germline CDR1 is SEHNR and CDR2 FQNEAQ (reference sequence). The CDR3 covers 18 residues. Unmatched junction bases numbered 14, after V lost 4 bases and J lost 4 bases. CDR3 amino acids: CASSSWGVLAGVSETQYF. The CDR3 region has the DNA TGTGCCAGCAGCTCTTGGGGAGTACTAGCGGGAGTGTCAGAGACCCAGTACTTC. Full variable domain (missing parts from reference TRBV7-9 and TRBJ2-5): DTGVSQNPRHKITKRGQNVTFRCDPISEHNRLYWYRQTLGQGPEFLTYFQNEAQLEKSRLLSDRFSAERPKGSFSTLEIQRTEQGDSAMYLCASSSWGVLAGVSETQYFGPGTRLLVL.

This clonotype was seen only a few times. The chain has TRBV20-1 and TRBJ1-1; 7 nucleotides align to TRBD1. The germline V gene has CDR1 DFQATT and CDR2 SNEGSKA (reference sequence). The CDR3 is 13 amino acids. The ends lost 4 bases at V and 2 bases at J; junction bases unmatched: 4. CDR3 protein: CSATQGVNTEAFF. The CDR3 DNA is TGCAGTGCTACTCAGGGGGTTAACACTGAAGCTTTCTTT.

This clonotype has a handful of counts. The chain combines TRBV5-6 with TRBJ2-7; D is unclear. Germline V CDR1 and CDR2: SGHDT, YYEEEE. Trimming removed 0 bases at V and 0 bases at J, with 4 bases between. The CDR3 loop spans 13 amino acids. CDR3 DNA: TGTGCCAGCAGCTTGGAGGCCTCCTACGAGCAGTACTTC. As protein: CASSLEASYEQYF.

This clonotype came up a few times. The chain carries TRBV24-1 and TRBJ1-4; D is uncertain. Trimming left V 9 bases short and J 4 bases short, with 14 bases between. Germline V gene lookup returns CDR1 KGHDR and CDR2 SFDVKD. The CDR3 is 14 amino acids. The DNA for the CDR3 is TGTGCCACCGTAACAAGCCCGTATAATGAAAAACTGTTTTTT. It yields the protein CATVTSPYNEKLFF.

Ten or more counts support this clonotype. This sequence joins TRBV20-1 and TRBJ2-7; D gene unclear. CDR1 DFQATT and CDR2 SNEGSKA come from the germline V gene (reference sequence). The CDR3 loop spans 12 amino acids. The ends were cut back, 3 bases at V and 3 bases at J, with 9 bases in the middle. DNA of the CDR3: TGCAGTGCTAGTACCACTTACTACGAGCAGTACTTC. Encoded protein: CSASTTYYEQYF.

The V call is TRBV6-2 or TRBV6-3, the J call TRBJ2-3; maybe TRBD2 (7 bases). Germline V lookup: CDR1 MNHEY, CDR2 SVGEGT. Trimming removed 4 bases from V and 5 bases from J, with 13 bases in between. The CDR3 consists of 14 residues. DNA of the CDR3: TGTGCCAGCAGTTCCGGGGGGCAGGAAGATACGCAGTATTTT. This sequence encodes CASSSGGQEDTQYF.

This clonotype was detected ten times or more. The chain employs TRBV18 and TRBJ2-3, with TRBD1 matching over 8 bases. The germline V gene has CDR1 KGHSH and CDR2 LQKENI. The CDR3 is 13 amino acids. The trim removed 3 bases at V and 6 bases at J, leaving 2 bases unmatched. In DNA form, the CDR3 reads TGTGCCAGCTCACCGAACAGGGGGGATACGCAGTATTTT. Amino acid sequence: CASSPNRGDTQYF.

This clonotype was counted only a few times. The chain joins TRBV29-1 to TRBJ2-2; 9 bases map to TRBD2. V lost 4 bases, J lost 5 bases, and 5 bases stayed unmatched. The V gene's germline CDR1 is SQVTM and CDR2 ANQGSEA. This CDR3 has 14 amino acids. In nucleotides, the CDR3 is TGCAGCGTTGGTAGCGGGGGAAATACCGGGGAGCTGTTTTTT. Encoded protein: CSVGSGGNTGELFF.

This clonotype was seen only a few times. The gene calls are TRBV2 and TRBJ1-2; no reliable D call. CDR3 size: 16 residues. V was pared by 3 bases and J by 4 bases, with 18 bases between. Germline assignment: CDR1 SNHLY and CDR2 FYNNEI. The CDR3 loop is CASSELRVGNLYGYTF. The CDR3 nucleotides are TGTGCCAGCAGTGAGCTTCGCGTAGGGAACCTCTATGGCTACACCTTC. The whole variable domain, filled in from reference TRBV2 and TRBJ1-2, reads EPEVTQTPSHQVTQMGQEVILRCVPISNHLYFYWYRQILGQKVEFLVSFYNNEISEKSEIFDDQFSVERPDGSNFTLKIRSTKLEDSAMYFCASSELRVGNLYGYTFGSGTRLTVV.

This clonotype was recorded at least ten times. The chain has TRBV2 and TRBJ2-7; D possibly corresponds to TRBD1 (6 bases). The CDR3 spans 14 residues. CDR1 SNHLY and CDR2 FYNNEI come from the germline V gene. With 6 bases removed from V and 3 bases from J, the gap between germline ends came to 15 bases. CDR3 in DNA: TGTGCCAGCAGGAGGACAGAAAAGGGCTACGAGCAGTACTTC. Amino acid sequence: CASRRTEKGYEQYF.

The sample holds a few counts of this clonotype. In nucleotides, the CDR3 is TGTGCCAGCAGCCTCGTACGGGGCCAACCTGCTAACTATGGCTACACCTTC. Translating it yields CASSLVRGQPANYGYTF. This sequence joins TRBV11-2 and TRBJ1-2; perhaps TRBD1 as D (5 bases). The V and J ends lost 5 bases and 0 bases respectively, with 19 bases between them. CDR1 is SGHAT and CDR2 is FQNNGV in the germline V gene. CDR3 size: 17 residues.

This sequence joins TRBV15 and TRBJ2-1; 10 bases agree with TRBD2. Per germline, CDR1 LNHNV and CDR2 YYDKDF (reference sequence). The CDR3 contains 14 residues. Trimming removed 7 bases from V and 8 bases from J; junction bases left unmatched: 8. CDR3 bases: TGTGCCACCACCGAGGGACTAGCGTCGGATGAGCAGTTCTTC. This encodes CATTEGLASDEQFF. The full variable domain, in which reference TRBV15 and TRBJ2-1 provide the parts outside the CDR3, is DAMVIQNPRYQVTQFGKPVTLSCSQTLNHNVMYWYQQKSSQAPKLLFHYYDKDFNNEADTPDNFQSRRPNTSFCFLDIRSPGLGDTAMYLCATTEGLASDEQFFGPGTRLTVL.

The genes are TRBV4-1 and TRBJ1-2, with no clear D. The length of the CDR3 is 15 residues. Germline V gives CDR1 MGHRA, CDR2 YSYEKL. Trimming stripped 2 bases from V and 1 base from J, with 11 bases between. As DNA, the CDR3 is TGCGCCAGCAGCCAACCCGCGGAAAGTAACTATGGCTACACCTTC. Translating gives CASSQPAESNYGYTF.

This clonotype was counted between two and nine times. This chain uses TRBV6-6 with TRBJ1-2; tentatively, D is TRBD1 (5 bases). The CDR3 has 14 amino acids. The V end lost 6 bases, the J end lost 3 bases, and 14 bases lay between the germline ends. The germline gives CDR1 MNHNY, CDR2 SVGAGI (reference sequence). Here the CDR3 reads CASRGAGRDYGYTF. CDR3 in DNA: TGTGCCAGCAGAGGGGCAGGGAGGGACTATGGCTACACCTTC.

This clonotype was seen ten or more times. J is TRBJ2-7 and V is TRBV4-3; 8 bases align to TRBD2. From germline, CDR1 is LGHNA and CDR2 YSLEER. This CDR3 comprises 15 residues. V lost 1 base and J lost 4; bases outside the gene matches: 6. CDR3 nucleotide sequence: TGCGCCAGCAGCCAAGCGAGGACTAGCTGGTACGAGCAGTACTTC. It translates to CASSQARTSWYEQYF.

This clonotype was observed a few times. The rearrangement uses TRBV29-1 and TRBJ1-1, with a tentative D call TRBD1 (6 bases). Germline values: CDR1 SQVTM, CDR2 ANQGSEA. The V end lost 7 bases, the J end lost 5 bases, and 8 bases lay between the germline ends. The CDR3 extends over 10 amino acids. The DNA of the CDR3 is TGCAGCGGCGGACAGACTGAAGCTTTCTTT. Translation: CSGGQTEAFF.

The V call is TRBV5-4, the J call TRBJ2-2; D gene ambiguous. Germline V gives CDR1 SGHNT, CDR2 YYREEE (reference sequence). The CDR3 is 17 residues long. Between the trimmed V and J ends, which lost 4 bases and 4 bases, there was a span of 20 bases. CDR3 sequence: CASSQRVRRNFTGELFF. DNA for the CDR3: TGTGCCAGCAGCCAACGGGTCAGGCGAAACTTCACCGGGGAGCTGTTTTTT.

In this sample, this clonotype turned up a few times. The V and J genes are TRBV6-6 and TRBJ1-2; 10 nucleotides agree with TRBD1. Germline V gene data show CDR1 as MNHNY and CDR2 as SVGAGI (reference sequence). V was pared by 7 bases and J by 5 bases, with 7 bases of the junction left unmatched. The CDR3 has 14 residues. The CDR3 bases are TGTGCCAGCAACCCGGGACAGGGGTTTTATGGCTACACCTTC. Its protein product is CASNPGQGFYGYTF.

This clonotype has at least ten counts. The chain employs TRBV7-2 and TRBJ2-3; the D is unclear. V lost 3 bases, J lost 3 bases, and 13 bases lay in between. Germline lookup yields CDR1 SGHTA and CDR2 FQGNSA. This CDR3 is built from 15 residues. The CDR3: CASSFVRSATDTQYF. CDR3 nucleotides: TGTGCCAGCAGCTTTGTCAGGTCGGCGACAGATACGCAGTATTTT.

The chain employs TRBV5-1 and TRBJ2-1; 11 bases match TRBD2. J lost 5 bases, V lost 1 base, and 2 bases had no gene match. This CDR3 is built from 15 residues. Germline V gene data show CDR1 as SGHRS and CDR2 as YFSETQ. The CDR3 here is CASSLLLAGDNEQFF. In DNA, the CDR3 is TGCGCCAGCAGCTTGTTACTAGCGGGGGACAATGAGCAGTTCTTC.

Many counts were recorded for this clonotype. The chain is built from TRBV10-3 and TRBJ2-1; D is ambiguous. The germline V gene encodes CDR1 ENHRY and CDR2 SYGVKD. The V end lost 7 bases, the J end lost 4 bases, and 11 bases lay between the germline ends. The CDR3 consists of 13 residues. CDR3 DNA: TGTGCCATCATCTCCGACAAGTACAATGAGCAGTTCTTC. This sequence encodes CAIISDKYNEQFF.